This T cell receptor beta chain was sequenced for a study of blood T cell repertoires in COVID-19. Study-wide background: Nucleic acid was either cDNA or gDNA, and it came from T cells, B-cell-depleted T cells, or PBMCs.

In germline, CDR1 is SQVTM, CDR2 ANQGSEA. The CDR3 totals 14 residues. Trimming took 5 bases from V and 5 from J; bases not matched to a gene: 11. The protocol was immunoSEQ multiplex PCR, while the TCRdb copy is restricted to in-frame clones and leaves out a portion. The top ten hold 9.5% of the sample, which has around 330,000 clones, around nine tenths seen once. Enrollees, roughly 18 to 89 years old, lived in roughly 24 US areas. Two consecutive negative NP/OP PCR tests, clearance, or resolved symptoms defined Cohort 3 recovery. The source of this sequence is a woman aged 40-49 years who had recovered from COVID-19. Sequencing was carried out using PBMCs or T cells enriched from blood (not recorded which). This chain connects TRBV29-1 to TRBJ1-1; 7 bases agree with TRBD1. CDR3 in amino acids: CSVKDRRPGTEAFF. In DNA, the CDR3 is TGCAGCGTTAAGGACAGGCGACCGGGGACTGAAGCTTTCTTT.